This T cell receptor beta chain stems from a study of blood T cell repertoires in COVID-19. Whole-study context: Samples representing acute and convalescent COVID-19 were sourced from the United States, Italy and Spain.

Germline loops: CDR1 LNHDA, CDR2 SQIVND (reference sequence). This CDR3 region has 17 residues. J gave up 3 bases and V 6 bases, and 14 bases lay outside the gene matches. TCRdb's table, derived via immunoSEQ multiplex PCR, lists solely in-frame clones and lacks some. The data hold 100,000 or so clones, with over 75% observed a single time. The sequenced sample was peripheral blood. The genes are TRBV19 and TRBJ2-3, with 8 bases lining up with TRBD1. This clonotype was sampled from a man aged 55 to 70 with acute or convalescent COVID-19. This chain's CDR3 is CASSLIPGTGGTDTQYF. For the CDR3, the DNA is TGTGCCAGTAGCTTAATACCCGGGACAGGAGGGACAGATACGCAGTATTTT.